This T cell receptor beta chain derives from a study of blood T cell repertoires in COVID-19. The protocol was immunoSEQ multiplex PCR, while the TCRdb copy is restricted to in-frame clones and leaves out a portion. The sample consists of 150,000 to 200,000 clones, approximately 80% of them appearing once. Germline assignment: CDR1 MNHEY and CDR2 SMNVEV (reference sequence). V was cut by 4 bases and J by 1 base, with 7 bases left in between. The CDR3 consists of 13 residues. Sequencing input: PBMCs or T cells enriched from blood (not recorded which). The source is a woman aged 45 to 65 who had recovered from COVID-19. The chain links TRBV27 to TRBJ1-1; D gene unclear. The DNA of the CDR3 is TGTGCCAGCAGTTCCGGGAAGAACACTGAAGCTTTCTTT. Its protein product is CASSSGKNTEAFF.